The rows below give T cell receptor beta chains drawn from one sample of a study of blood T cells in healthy people across ages. TCRdb called the 5' RACE reads again in MiXCR, with one record for every CDR3 protein. The table shows approximately 1,000,000 distinct CDR3 sequences, with approximately 38% occurring only once. Sequenced input: blood. The source is a man aged 18 to 30 in good health. CDR3s include the opening cysteine and the closing phenylalanine or tryptophan. Fields, in order: V gene, D gene, J gene, clone size, CDR3 protein, CDR3 DNA. A D gene is named only where the DNA matches it firmly. Not all rows give a size; the values are once, few, many and, for expanded clones, a class.

V: TRBV6-2/TRBV6-3; D: NA; J: TRBJ2-1; size: NA; CDR3: CASSGDIYEQFF; DNA: TGTGCCAGCAGTGGGGACATTTATGAGCAGTTCTTC
V: TRBV7-9; D: TRBD2; J: TRBJ2-3; size: NA; CDR3: CASSFAGGSDTQYF; DNA: TGTGCCAGCAGCTTCGCGGGGGGGTCAGATACGCAGTATTTT
V: TRBV4-2; D: NA; J: TRBJ1-1; size: few; CDR3: CASSPFRGLNTEAFF; DNA: TGTGCCAGCAGCCCTTTTAGGGGCCTGAACACTGAAGCTTTCTTT
V: TRBV3-1; D: TRBD1; J: TRBJ2-3; size: NA; CDR3: CASSPNLQGGTDTQYF; DNA: TGTGCCAGCAGCCCGAACCTACAGGGGGGCACAGATACGCAGTATTTT
V: TRBV29-1; D: TRBD1; J: TRBJ1-2; size: few; CDR3: CSAQGAKGYTF; DNA: TGCAGCGCACAGGGGGCCAAGGGCTACACCTTC
V: TRBV7-2; D: NA; J: TRBJ1-4; size: NA; CDR3: CASSFLATNEKLFF; DNA: TGTGCCAGCAGCTTCCTGGCAACTAATGAAAAACTGTTTTTT
V: TRBV30; D: NA; J: TRBJ2-2; size: NA; CDR3: CAWSVAGFNTGELFF; DNA: TGTGCCTGGAGTGTGGCTGGGTTCAACACCGGGGAGCTGTTTTTT
V: TRBV6-5; D: NA; J: TRBJ1-5; size: NA; CDR3: CASSYSGGPTNQPQHF; DNA: TGTGCCAGCAGTTACTCGGGGGGACCCACAAATCAGCCCCAGCATTTT
V: TRBV20-1; D: NA; J: TRBJ2-7; size: NA; CDR3: CSARSEAPVYEQYF; DNA: TGCAGTGCTAGATCCGAAGCCCCAGTATACGAGCAGTACTTC
V: TRBV3-1; D: NA; J: TRBJ2-3; size: NA; CDR3: CASSQGFGGGQDTQYF; DNA: TGTGCCAGCAGCCAAGGTTTCGGGGGCGGGCAAGATACGCAGTATTTT
V: TRBV13; D: TRBD1; J: TRBJ1-1; size: NA; CDR3: CASSFTGGGEAFF; DNA: TGTGCCAGCAGCTTTACAGGGGGCGGTGAAGCTTTCTTT
V: TRBV11-2; D: TRBD2; J: TRBJ2-1; size: NA; CDR3: CASSLSGGWPSNEQFF; DNA: TGTGCCAGCAGCCTTAGCGGGGGGTGGCCGTCCAATGAGCAGTTCTTC
V: TRBV3-1; D: NA; J: TRBJ1-2; size: NA; CDR3: CASSSDIGYGYTF; DNA: TGTGCCAGCAGTTCCGACATCGGCTATGGCTACACCTTC
V: TRBV11-2; D: TRBD2; J: TRBJ2-1; size: NA; CDR3: CASSLSGGLDNEQFF; DNA: TGTGCCAGCAGCCTCAGCGGGGGGCTGGACAACGAGCAGTTCTTC
V: TRBV12-3/TRBV12-4; D: NA; J: TRBJ1-5; size: NA; CDR3: CASSSGHNQPQHF; DNA: TGTGCCAGCAGTTCGGGACACAATCAGCCCCAGCATTTT
V: TRBV5-1; D: NA; J: TRBJ2-5; size: few; CDR3: CASSLAPGLETQYF; DNA: TGCGCCAGCAGCTTGGCCCCGGGGTTAGAGACCCAGTACTTC
V: TRBV2; D: NA; J: TRBJ1-3; size: NA; CDR3: CASSVERSSGNTIYF; DNA: TGTGCCAGCAGTGTAGAGAGGAGCTCTGGAAACACCATATATTTT
V: TRBV20-1; D: NA; J: TRBJ1-5; size: NA; CDR3: CSASDRTIDGKEPQHF; DNA: TGCAGTGCTAGTGACAGAACCATTGATGGGAAGGAGCCCCAGCATTTT
V: TRBV7-2; D: NA; J: TRBJ2-1; size: NA; CDR3: CASSKLPGDYNEQFF; DNA: TGTGCCAGCAGCAAGCTGCCCGGAGATTACAATGAGCAGTTCTTC
V: TRBV25-1; D: NA; J: TRBJ2-7; size: NA; CDR3: CASSPEQTSYEQYF; DNA: TGTGCCAGCAGCCCGGAACAGACTTCCTACGAGCAGTACTTC